Presented here are 8 T cell receptor beta chains from one specimen sequenced in a study of cytotoxic CD8 clonotypes in ibrutinib-treated CLL. Assay: immunoSEQ multiplex PCR; the TCRdb copy retains only in-frame clones and omits some. Seen here are about 140,000 clones, around 81% observed once, and the top ten hold 7.5% to 8%. Here the sequenced sample was PBMCs, taken after 36 months of ibrutinib treatment. Receptors were obtained from a human donor with chronic lymphocytic leukemia.

The chain is built from TRBV5-4 and TRBJ2-3, with 13 bases fitting TRBD2. The V gene end was trimmed by 5 bases and the J gene end by 3 bases; junction bases not matched to a gene: 3. This CDR3 is built from 15 residues. Germline V CDR1 and CDR2: SGHNT, YYREEE (reference sequence). The CDR3 is CASRGGLAGTDTQYF. The CDR3 bases are TGTGCCAGCAGGGGGGGACTAGCGGGGACAGATACGCAGTATTTT.

A few counts support this clone. This chain links TRBV21-1 with TRBJ1-1. TRBV21-1 is an annotated pseudogene. The CDR3 has 10 residues. In DNA, the CDR3 is TGTGCCAGCAGCAAGCGTGAAGCTTTCTTT. This translates into CASSKREAFF.

This sequence joins TRBV19 and TRBJ1-1; D call uncertain. The CDR3 length is 12 residues. Trimming stripped 10 bases from V and 6 bases from J, with 15 bases between. Germline loops: CDR1 LNHDA, CDR2 SQIVND (reference sequence). The CDR3 loop is CATSEFPAEAFF. The CDR3 coding sequence is TGTGCCACCAGTGAATTCCCCGCTGAAGCTTTCTTT.

The chain has TRBV11-3 and TRBJ2-7, with D hard to call. Germline CDR1 is SGHNT and CDR2 is YENEEA. Trimming took 5 bases from V and 0 from J, leaving 11 bases between them. There are 14 residues in the CDR3. The CDR3 nucleotides are TGTGCCAGCAGCCCCGGGTGGAGCTCCTACGAGCAGTACTTC. Protein product: CASSPGWSSYEQYF.

This chain links TRBV7-2 with TRBJ2-7; a weak D match, TRBD1 (5 bases). Germline V gives CDR1 SGHTA, CDR2 FQGNSA. V lost 7 bases and J 4 bases, leaving 17 bases between the germline ends. The CDR3 has 14 residues. In nucleotides, the CDR3 is TGTGCCAGCACCAGGGCCGGAGTGGTTTACGAGCAGTACTTC. Translated, it gives CASTRAGVVYEQYF.

The V and J genes are TRBV5-1 and TRBJ2-7; D could derive from TRBD1 or TRBD2 (5 bases each). The CDR3 extends over 13 amino acids. Germline assignment: CDR1 SGHRS and CDR2 YFSETQ. Trimming stripped 5 bases from V and 2 bases from J, with 11 bases between. In DNA, the CDR3 is TGCGCCAGCAGTCGGGGACGGACCTACGAGCAGTACTTC. It is translated as CASSRGRTYEQYF.

The CDR3 loop is CASSLKGTGGYEQYF. The CDR3 nucleotides are TGCGCCAGCAGCCTTAAAGGGACAGGGGGCTACGAGCAGTACTTC. The chain links TRBV4-1 to TRBJ2-7; 11 nucleotides align to TRBD1. The CDR3 is made up of 15 amino acids. Germline V gene data show CDR1 as MGHRA and CDR2 as YSYEKL. J lost 3 bases, V lost 4 bases, and 5 bases had no gene match.

The chain employs TRBV5-1 and TRBJ2-1; 10 bases map to TRBD2. CDR3 length: 15 amino acids. V shed 4 bases and J 8 bases; nucleotides not matched to a gene: 9. Germline loops: CDR1 SGHRS, CDR2 YFSETQ. CDR3 amino acids: CASSPPSGSTDEQFF. CDR3 sequence (DNA): TGCGCCAGCAGCCCCCCTAGCGGGAGTACGGATGAGCAGTTCTTC.